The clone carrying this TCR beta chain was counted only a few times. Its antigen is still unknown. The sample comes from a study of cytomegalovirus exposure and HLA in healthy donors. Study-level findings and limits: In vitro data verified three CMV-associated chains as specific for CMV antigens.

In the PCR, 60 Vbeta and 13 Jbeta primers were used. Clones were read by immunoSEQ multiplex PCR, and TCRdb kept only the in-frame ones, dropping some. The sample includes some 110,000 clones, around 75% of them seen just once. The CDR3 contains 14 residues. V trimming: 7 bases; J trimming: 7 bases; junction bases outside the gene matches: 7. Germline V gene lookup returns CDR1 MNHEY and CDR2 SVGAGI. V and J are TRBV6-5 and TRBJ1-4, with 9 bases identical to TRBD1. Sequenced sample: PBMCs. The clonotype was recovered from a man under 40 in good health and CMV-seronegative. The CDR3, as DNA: TGTGCCAGCAATACAGGGGGCTTTGGTGAAAAACTGTTTTTT. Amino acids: CASNTGGFGEKLFF.